Below, 3 T cell receptor beta chains from the same sample are listed, as sequenced in a study of cytomegalovirus exposure and HLA in healthy donors. Profiled with immunoSEQ multiplex PCR; TCRdb holds only in-frame clones, not every one. There are 260,000 or so clones in the sample; about 92% occur only once, and under 4% lies in the top ten. The sequenced sample consisted of PBMCs. The origin of the receptors is a woman under 40 in good health and CMV-seronegative.

The chain links TRBV6-5 to TRBJ1-1; maybe TRBD1 (5 bases). The CDR3 is 12 residues long. V lost 6 bases, J lost 7 bases, and 12 bases lay in between. CDR1 and CDR2 from the germline V gene are MNHEY and SVGAGI. In DNA, the CDR3 is TGTGCCAGCAGAGCAGGGTCGGGTGAAGCTTTCTTT. This sequence encodes CASRAGSGEAFF.

Turning to this clone: A read error may explain this, as a much larger clone is one base away. The chain is built from TRBV2 and TRBJ2-3, with 10 bases matching TRBD2. Germline values: CDR1 SNHLY, CDR2 FYNNEI. Trimming removed 2 bases from V and 1 base from J; junction bases left unmatched: 0. This CDR3 contains 15 residues. The CDR3 here is CASSELAGGTDTQYF. CDR3 sequence (DNA): TGTGCCAGCAGTGAACTAGCGGGAGGCACAGATACGCAGTATTTT.

The rearrangement links TRBV9 to TRBJ2-3, with 7 bases matching TRBD1. Trimming at V came to 0 bases and at J to 6 bases, leaving 13 bases not matched to a gene. The CDR3 spans 17 residues. Germline loops: CDR1 SGDLS, CDR2 YYNGEE. The CDR3, as DNA: TGTGCCAGCAGCGTAGCTGGTATTGGGGGACAGAGGGATACGCAGTATTTT. Its protein is CASSVAGIGGQRDTQYF. Combining the CDR3 with reference TRBV9 and TRBJ2-3 gives the whole variable domain DSGVTQTPKHLITATGQRVTLRCSPRSGDLSVYWYQQSLDQGLQFLIQYYNGEERAKGNILERFSAQQFPDLHSELNLSSLELGDSALYFCASSVAGIGGQRDTQYFGPGTRLTVL.